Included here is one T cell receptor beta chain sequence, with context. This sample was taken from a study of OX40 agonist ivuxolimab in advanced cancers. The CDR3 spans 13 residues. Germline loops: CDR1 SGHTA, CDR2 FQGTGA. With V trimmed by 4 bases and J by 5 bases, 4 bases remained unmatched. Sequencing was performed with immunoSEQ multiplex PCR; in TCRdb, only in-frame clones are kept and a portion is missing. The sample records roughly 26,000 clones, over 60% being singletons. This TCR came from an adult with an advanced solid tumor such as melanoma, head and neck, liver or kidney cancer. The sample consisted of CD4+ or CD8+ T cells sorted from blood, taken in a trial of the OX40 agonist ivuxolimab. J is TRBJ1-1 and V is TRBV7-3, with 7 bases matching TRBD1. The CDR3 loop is CASSSTGRTEAFF. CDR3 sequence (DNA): TGTGCCAGCAGCTCGACAGGGAGAACTGAAGCTTTCTTT.